Presented here are 31 T cell receptor beta chains from one specimen sequenced in a study of cytomegalovirus exposure and HLA in healthy donors. PCR involved 60 Vbeta and 13 Jbeta primers. Some clones are missing from TCRdb's copy, which holds only in-frame ones; the method was immunoSEQ multiplex PCR. The table includes over 120,000 clones, around 80% detected once. The sample comprised PBMCs. The receptor source for this set is a man younger than 45 in good health and CMV-seropositive.

V and J are TRBV5-6 and TRBJ1-2; D unresolved. Trimming shortened V by 5 bases and J by 4 bases, and 9 bases separated the two germline ends. The CDR3 has 12 amino acids. CDR1 and CDR2 (germline): SGHDT, YYEEEE. CDR3: CASRLQSYGYTF. As DNA, the CDR3 is TGTGCCAGCAGATTACAGAGCTATGGCTACACCTTC.

The chain combines TRBV18 with TRBJ1-1; 11 positions match TRBD1. The CDR3 extends over 15 amino acids. CDR1 is KGHSH, CDR2 LQKENI, per germline. Trimming removed 6 bases from V and 2 bases from J; junction bases left unmatched: 5. CDR3 sequence reads: CASSRRTGGNTEAFF. The CDR3 DNA sequence: TGTGCCAGCTCCCGAAGGACAGGGGGCAACACTGAAGCTTTCTTT.

The V call is TRBV10-1, the J call TRBJ1-3, with D possibly TRBD1 on 5 matching bases. Per the germline V gene, CDR1 is WNHNN and CDR2 is SYGVQD (reference sequence). The germline V and J ends were trimmed by 6 bases and 3 bases, with 12 bases remaining between them. The CDR3 is 14 residues long. As DNA, the CDR3 is TGCGCCAGCAGCCCCGACAGCGATGGAAACACCATATATTTT. Translation: CASSPDSDGNTIYF.

This clone showed up just once. The chain links TRBV29-1 to TRBJ2-5; the match to TRBD1 covers 10 bases. Germline V gene lookup returns CDR1 SQVTM and CDR2 ANQGSEA. CDR3 length: 12 amino acids. V was clipped by 6 bases and J by 9 bases; unmatched bases: 7. The CDR3 DNA follows: TGCAGCGTGGGGACAGGGGAGGGGGCCCAGTACTTC. This translates into CSVGTGEGAQYF.

The chain employs TRBV28 and TRBJ1-5; D unresolved. The germline V gene encodes CDR1 MDHEN and CDR2 SYDVKM. This CDR3 is built from 13 residues. Trimming shortened V by 11 bases and J by 6 bases, and 17 bases separated the two germline ends. The CDR3 DNA sequence: TGTGCCGGAGGACTCAACCGAGGTCAGCCCCAGCATTTT. Amino acid sequence: CAGGLNRGQPQHF.

Regarding this clone: This sample also contains other DNA sequences that code for the same CDR3. The chain joins TRBV19 to TRBJ2-3; the match to TRBD2 covers 7 bases. The junction had 6 bases not matched to a gene; V was cut back by 3 bases and J by 3 bases. The CDR3 consists of 15 residues. The germline V gene encodes CDR1 LNHDA and CDR2 SQIVND (reference sequence). The CDR3 here is CASSIRSGETDTQYF. CDR3 nucleotide sequence: TGTGCCAGTAGTATTAGGAGCGGGGAGACAGATACGCAGTATTTT.

The J gene is TRBJ2-7, the V gene TRBV29-1; TRBD2 aligns across 7 bases. Germline CDR1 reads SQVTM; CDR2 reads ANQGSEA. This CDR3 comprises 13 residues. The V gene end was trimmed by 7 bases and the J gene end by 5 bases; junction bases not matched to a gene: 11. The CDR3: CSAGGGGSDEQYF. The DNA for the CDR3 is TGCAGCGCTGGGGGGGGTGGGTCGGACGAGCAGTACTTC.

The chain has TRBV28 and TRBJ1-2; D is undetermined. Per germline, CDR1 MDHEN and CDR2 SYDVKM. CDR3 length equals 13 residues. V was shortened by 7 bases and J by 0 bases, with 9 bases between the two germline ends. The CDR3 spells CASTFQSNYGYTF. The DNA of the CDR3 is TGTGCCAGCACCTTCCAGTCTAACTATGGCTACACCTTC.

J is TRBJ2-3 and V is TRBV7-3; 9 positions agree with TRBD2. This CDR3 has 15 amino acids. With V trimmed by 5 bases and J by 1 base, 4 bases remained unmatched. The V gene's germline CDR1 is SGHTA and CDR2 FQGTGA. The CDR3 region is CASSPRLAGTDTQYF. The CDR3 DNA follows: TGTGCCAGCAGCCCCCGACTAGCGGGCACAGATACGCAGTATTTT.

The rearrangement uses TRBV7-6 and TRBJ2-7, with 10 bases that match TRBD2. Germline loops: CDR1 SGHVS, CDR2 FNYEAQ. V trimming: 5 bases; J trimming: 1 base; junction bases outside the gene matches: 8. CDR3 length: 16 residues. Here the CDR3 reads CASSPRTSGQSYEQYF. The DNA for the CDR3 is TGTGCCAGCAGCCCAAGGACTAGCGGCCAATCCTACGAGCAGTACTTC. Based on the CDR3 plus reference TRBV7-6 and TRBJ2-7, the full variable domain is GAGVSQSPRYKVTKRGQDVALRCDPISGHVSLYWYRQALGQGPEFLTYFNYEAQQDKSGLPNDRFSAERPEGSISTLTIQRTEQRDSAMYRCASSPRTSGQSYEQYFGPGTRLTVT.

J is TRBJ2-1 and V is TRBV6-5, with D unclear. V was cut by 4 bases and J by 6 bases, with 10 bases left in between. The CDR3 is made up of 13 amino acids. Germline V CDR1 and CDR2: MNHEY, SVGAGI. The CDR3, as DNA: TGTGCCAGCAGTTCTTCCGACTCCAATGAGCAGTTCTTC. It is translated as CASSSSDSNEQFF.

A single count supports this clone. The rearrangement joins TRBV2 to TRBJ1-1; D may be TRBD1 (6 bases). CDR3 size: 13 residues. V lost 6 bases to trimming and J lost 6 bases, with 14 bases between them. The germline gives CDR1 SNHLY, CDR2 FYNNEI. DNA for the CDR3: TGTGCCAGCAGCCCCCAGGGGAGTGCTGAAGCTTTCTTT. Amino acid sequence: CASSPQGSAEAFF.

This clone was observed a few times. The chain uses TRBV4-1 and TRBJ1-2, with D possibly matching TRBD1 (6 bases). V lost 0 bases and J 4 bases, leaving 6 bases between the germline ends. The CDR3 runs 13 residues. Germline CDR1 is MGHRA and CDR2 is YSYEKL. CDR3 sequence reads: CASSQDRGYGYTF. CDR3 bases: TGCGCCAGCAGCCAAGACAGGGGCTATGGCTACACCTTC.

This sequence joins TRBV28 and TRBJ2-3; D is perhaps TRBD2 (6 bases). Germline lookup yields CDR1 MDHEN and CDR2 SYDVKM. The V gene lost 3 bases and the J gene lost 1 base, with 14 bases spanning the gap. The CDR3 extends over 16 amino acids. CDR3 DNA sequence: TGTGCCAGCAGTTTGATTCGGCGGGACGGCACAGATACGCAGTATTTT. Translating it yields CASSLIRRDGTDTQYF.

The chain combines TRBV5-1 with TRBJ2-1; 8 positions agree with TRBD2. V lost 4 bases to trimming and J lost 0 bases; unmatched junction nucleotides: 6. The V gene's germline CDR1 is SGHRS and CDR2 YFSETQ. This CDR3 contains 16 residues. The CDR3 nucleotides are TGCGCCAGCAGCACCATAGCGGGAAGCTCCTACAATGAGCAGTTCTTC. It specifies CASSTIAGSSYNEQFF.

The gene calls are TRBV15 and TRBJ2-7, with 9 bases identical to TRBD1. The germline gives CDR1 LNHNV, CDR2 YYDKDF (reference sequence). The length of the CDR3 is 13 residues. V was pared by 5 bases and J by 6 bases, with 5 bases of the junction left unmatched. The CDR3 loop reads CATSPGQGSEQYF. The CDR3 DNA follows: TGTGCCACCAGCCCGGGACAGGGTTCCGAGCAGTACTTC.

The rearrangement joins TRBV30 to TRBJ2-7; 15 nucleotides align to TRBD2. This CDR3 contains 15 residues. Germline V gives CDR1 GTSNPN, CDR2 SVGIG (reference sequence). Trimming cost V 4 bases and J 7 bases; bases outside gene matches: 8. CDR3 region: CAWTRTSGGADEQYF. As DNA, the CDR3 is TGTGCCTGGACGCGGACTAGCGGGGGGGCCGATGAGCAGTACTTC.

The chain employs TRBV6-1 and TRBJ1-4; no definite D call. Trimming removed 0 bases at V and 4 bases at J, with 12 bases between. The CDR3 runs 16 residues. Germline V lookup: CDR1 MNHNS, CDR2 SASEGT. CDR3 bases: TGTGCCAGCAGTGAAGCAAGGGCGGGATTTAATGAAAAACTGTTTTTT. Translation: CASSEARAGFNEKLFF.

The chain joins TRBV29-1 to TRBJ2-1; D perhaps matches TRBD2 (5 bases). From germline, CDR1 is SQVTM and CDR2 ANQGSEA. V lost 4 bases and J lost 10, with 23 bases in between. The CDR3 is 15 residues long. The CDR3 reads CSVGGGTGSWIEQFF. CDR3 DNA sequence: TGCAGCGTTGGAGGAGGAACGGGGTCTTGGATAGAGCAGTTCTTC.

Regarding this clone: A read error may account for a junction end that differs from germline. The rearrangement joins TRBV29-1 to TRBJ2-7; 7 nucleotides agree with TRBD1. The CDR3 covers 12 residues. Looked up from germline, CDR1 is SQVTM and CDR2 is ANQGSEA. The CDR3: CSVEGGRYEQYF. In nucleotides, the CDR3 is TGCAGCGTAGAAGGGGGCCGGTACGAGCAGTACTTC.

The chain couples TRBV27 to TRBJ2-3; 15 nucleotides match TRBD2. Losses at the gene ends were 2 bases for V and 5 bases for J; bases not matched to a gene: 2. The CDR3 contains 16 residues. The germline V gene encodes CDR1 MNHEY and CDR2 SMNVEV (reference sequence). The CDR3 DNA is TGTGCCAGCAGTTTACGGACTAGCGGGAGGGAAGATACGCAGTATTTT. Protein: CASSLRTSGREDTQYF.

The chain combines TRBV19 with TRBJ1-5; D unresolved. The CDR3 is made up of 15 amino acids. Germline V lookup: CDR1 LNHDA, CDR2 SQIVND (reference sequence). V lost 6 bases, J lost 6 bases, and 18 bases lay in between. CDR3 amino acids: CASSEIKSNGQPQHF. Here the CDR3 DNA reads TGTGCCAGTAGCGAGATTAAGTCGAACGGTCAGCCCCAGCATTTT.

The gene calls are TRBV7-3 and TRBJ2-1, with D perhaps TRBD2 (6 bases). The CDR3 runs 15 residues. Trimming shortened V by 2 bases and J by 8 bases, and 16 bases separated the two germline ends. CDR1 is SGHTA, CDR2 FQGTGA, per germline. CDR3 loop: CASSLSASAWDEQFF. The CDR3 bases are TGTGCCAGCAGCTTATCGGCTAGCGCGTGGGATGAGCAGTTCTTC.

This chain connects TRBV6-1 to TRBJ2-7; 10 bases align to TRBD2. J lost 5 bases, V lost 8 bases, and 6 bases had no gene match. CDR1 is MNHNS, CDR2 SASEGT, per germline. The CDR3 is made up of 13 amino acids. The CDR3 DNA follows: TGTGCCAGCCCCGGGACTAGCGTGAACGAGCAGTACTTC. Translated: CASPGTSVNEQYF.

The chain has TRBV15 and TRBJ1-6; TRBD1 agrees at 7 bases. Losses at the gene ends were 1 base for V and 6 bases for J; bases not matched to a gene: 0. The CDR3 has 14 amino acids. Germline V gene lookup returns CDR1 LNHNV and CDR2 YYDKDF (reference sequence). The CDR3 loop reads CATSRGQGNSPLHF. CDR3 in DNA: TGTGCCACCAGCAGAGGACAGGGTAATTCACCCCTCCACTTT.

This chain connects TRBV2 to TRBJ2-7; D is possibly TRBD1 (5 bases). Deletions cut 5 bases from V and 3 bases from J, with 8 bases between. Germline-derived CDR1 and CDR2 are SNHLY and FYNNEI. This CDR3 has 12 residues. DNA of the CDR3: TGTGCCAGCAGTCCTCAGGGCTACGAGCAGTACTTC. Its translation: CASSPQGYEQYF.

The chain recombines TRBV6-5 with TRBJ2-1, with D unresolved. The germline gives CDR1 MNHEY, CDR2 SVGAGI. The germline V and J ends were trimmed by 0 bases and 4 bases, with 13 bases remaining between them. The CDR3 contains 16 residues. The CDR3 DNA sequence: TGTGCCAGCAGTTACTCGACTTCGACTTTTTACAATGAGCAGTTCTTC. Translating it yields CASSYSTSTFYNEQFF.

This CDR3 is CASSPMRTSGRNGELFF. As DNA, the CDR3 is TGTGCCAGTAGCCCCATGAGGACTAGCGGGAGGAACGGGGAGCTGTTTTTT. The chain combines TRBV19 with TRBJ2-2, with TRBD2 matching 14 bases. V shed 6 bases, J shed 7 bases, and the junction held 10 bases outside the gene matches. The CDR3 loop spans 17 amino acids. CDR1 and CDR2 from the germline V gene are LNHDA and SQIVND (reference sequence).

This chain links TRBV6-1 with TRBJ2-5, with 9 bases fitting TRBD1. Per germline, CDR1 MNHNS and CDR2 SASEGT. This CDR3 is built from 16 residues. Unmatched junction bases numbered 10, after V lost 3 bases and J lost 5 bases. In DNA form, the CDR3 reads TGTGCCAGCAGTGAGGCTCCGGGACAGGGTAGGGAGACCCAGTACTTC. Encoded protein: CASSEAPGQGRETQYF.

The chain is built from TRBV19 and TRBJ1-5; tentative D call: TRBD1 (5 bases). The length of the CDR3 is 18 residues. V was shortened by 3 bases and J by 5 bases, with 23 bases between the two germline ends. Germline CDR1 LNHDA, CDR2 SQIVND (reference sequence). The CDR3: CASSMPLLGANGYQPQHF. CDR3 coding DNA: TGTGCCAGTAGTATGCCCCTCTTAGGGGCGAATGGTTATCAGCCCCAGCATTTT.

The J gene is TRBJ1-1, the V gene TRBV5-1; D is unclear. Trimming left V 4 bases short and J 3 bases short, with 10 bases between. Germline V lookup: CDR1 SGHRS, CDR2 YFSETQ. The CDR3 is made up of 13 amino acids. CDR3 sequence (DNA): TGCGCCAGCAGCCTACTTTCGGACACTGAAGCTTTCTTT. Protein sequence: CASSLLSDTEAFF.